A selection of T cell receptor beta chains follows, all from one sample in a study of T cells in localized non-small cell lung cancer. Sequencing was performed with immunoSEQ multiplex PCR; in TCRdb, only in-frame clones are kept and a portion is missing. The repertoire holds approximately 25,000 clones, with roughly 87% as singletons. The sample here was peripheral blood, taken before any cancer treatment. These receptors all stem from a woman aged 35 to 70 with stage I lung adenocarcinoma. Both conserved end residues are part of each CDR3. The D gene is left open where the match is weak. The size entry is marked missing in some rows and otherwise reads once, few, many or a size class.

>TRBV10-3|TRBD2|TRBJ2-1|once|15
CAISESGLAPNEQFF
TGTGCCATCAGTGAGTCGGGACTAGCGCCCAATGAGCAGTTCTTC
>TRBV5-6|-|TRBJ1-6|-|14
CASSSTRKDSPLHF
TGTGCCAGCAGCTCCACCAGGAAAGATTCACCCCTCCACTTT
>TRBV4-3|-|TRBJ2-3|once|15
CASSQTTVSTDTQYF
TGCGCCAGCAGCCAAACAACTGTTAGCACAGATACGCAGTATTTT
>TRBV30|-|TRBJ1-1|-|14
CAGVQGFGNTEAFF
TGTGCCGGCGTACAGGGTTTCGGGAACACTGAAGCTTTCTTT
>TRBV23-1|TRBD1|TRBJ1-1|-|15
CASSQIAGQGGEAFF
TGCGCCAGCAGTCAAATTGCGGGACAGGGCGGTGAAGCTTTCTTT
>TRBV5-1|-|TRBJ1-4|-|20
CASSLAGTRGGRATNEKLFF
TGCGCCAGCAGCTTGGCCGGGACCCGGGGTGGAAGGGCAACTAATGAAAAACTGTTTTTT
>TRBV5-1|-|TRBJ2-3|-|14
CASSFGVSTDTQYF
TGCGCCAGCAGCTTTGGAGTGAGCACAGATACGCAGTATTTT
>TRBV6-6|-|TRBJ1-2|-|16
CASTTGSGRSNYGYTF
TGTGCCAGCACAACTGGGTCGGGCAGATCTAACTATGGCTACACCTTC
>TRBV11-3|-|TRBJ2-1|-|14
CASSLGGAYNEQFF
TGTGCCAGCAGCTTAGGGGGGGCCTACAATGAGCAGTTCTTC
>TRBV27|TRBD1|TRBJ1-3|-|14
CASSPRTGRDTIYF
TGTGCCAGCAGTCCAAGGACAGGGAGGGACACCATATATTTT
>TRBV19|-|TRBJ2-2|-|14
CASSIRSGTGELFF
TGTGCCAGTAGTATACGCAGCGGGACCGGGGAGCTGTTTTTT
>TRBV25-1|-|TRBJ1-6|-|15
CASSDRGVRNSPLHF
TGTGCCAGCAGTGACAGGGGCGTAAGAAATTCACCCCTCCACTTT
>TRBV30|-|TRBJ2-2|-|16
CAWSVRRGQSTGELFF
TGTGCCTGGAGTGTACGGAGGGGGCAGAGCACCGGGGAGCTGTTTTTT
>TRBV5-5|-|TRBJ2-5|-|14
CASRLTGSQETQYF
TGTGCCAGCAGACTAACCGGGAGCCAAGAGACCCAGTACTTC
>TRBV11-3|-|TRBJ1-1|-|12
CASSPRTTEAFF
TGTGCCAGCAGCCCCCGGACCACTGAAGCTTTCTTT
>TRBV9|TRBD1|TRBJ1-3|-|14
CASSTDRAGNTIYF
TGTGCCAGCAGCACCGACAGGGCTGGAAACACCATATATTTT
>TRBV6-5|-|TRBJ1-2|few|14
CASSSTGGAWGYTF
TGTGCCAGCAGTTCTACAGGAGGAGCTTGGGGCTACACCTTC
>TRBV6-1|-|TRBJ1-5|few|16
CASSEEIGQGNQPQHF
TGTGCCAGCAGTGAAGAAATCGGGCAGGGGAATCAGCCCCAGCATTTT
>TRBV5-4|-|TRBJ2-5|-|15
CASSLGTAYQETQYF
TGTGCCAGCAGCCTCGGGACGGCCTACCAAGAGACCCAGTACTTC
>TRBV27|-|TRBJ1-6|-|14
CASSLGPDNSPLHF
TGTGCCAGCAGTTTAGGGCCAGATAATTCACCCCTCCACTTT
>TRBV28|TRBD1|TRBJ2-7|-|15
CASRKQGERTYEQYF
TGTGCCAGCAGGAAACAGGGGGAACGGACCTACGAGCAGTACTTC
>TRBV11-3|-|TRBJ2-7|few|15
CASSLEGRGAYEQYF
TGTGCCAGCAGCTTAGAAGGCAGGGGCGCCTACGAGCAGTACTTC
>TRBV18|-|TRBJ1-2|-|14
CASSPVKANYGYTF
TGTGCCAGCTCACCAGTCAAAGCTAACTATGGCTACACCTTC
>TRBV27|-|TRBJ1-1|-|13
CASSPRPPIEAFF
TGTGCCAGCAGTCCTCGACCTCCTATTGAAGCTTTCTTT
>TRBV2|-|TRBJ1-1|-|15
CASSDDWQLNTEAFF
TGTGCCAGCAGTGATGATTGGCAGTTGAACACTGAAGCTTTCTTT
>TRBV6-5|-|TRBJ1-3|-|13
CASNRGNGNTIYF
TGTGCCAGCAATCGAGGAAATGGAAACACCATATATTTT
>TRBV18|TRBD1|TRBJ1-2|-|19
CASSPKPGQGFPTFGGYTF
TGTGCCAGCTCACCTAAACCGGGACAGGGGTTCCCGACCTTTGGAGGCTACACCTTC
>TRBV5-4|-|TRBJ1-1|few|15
CASSLAAGARTEAFF
TGTGCCAGCAGCTTGGCTGCGGGGGCACGGACTGAAGCTTTCTTT